Below are 28 T cell receptor beta chains sequenced from a single sample in a study of T cells after yellow fever vaccination. TCRdb ran MiXCR on the 5' RACE reads and lists one entry per CDR3 protein. The data hold roughly 350,000 distinct CDR3 sequences, with 4.1% observed a single time. The sample consisted of PBMCs, taken 5 days after the yellow fever booster vaccination. These receptors were collected from a man in his late teens or twenties who received the YFV17D yellow fever vaccine.

The table lists this clonotype with many counts. This rearrangement joins TRBV18 to TRBJ2-7; 7 bases agree with TRBD1. CDR3 length: 13 amino acids. V trimming: 2 bases; J trimming: 5 bases; junction bases outside the gene matches: 3. Germline assignment: CDR1 KGHSH and CDR2 LQKENI. CDR3 sequence reads: CASSPRTGDEQYV. CDR3 bases: TGTGCCAGCTCACCAAGAACAGGGGACGAGCAGTACGTC.

Remarks on this clonotype: The junction departs from the called germline gene at one end, perhaps through a read error. This chain links TRBV2 with TRBJ1-1, with 11 bases matching TRBD1. Germline V gene data show CDR1 as SNHLY and CDR2 as FYNNEI. This CDR3 is built from 15 residues. The CDR3 protein is CASRMGQGGNSEAFF. As DNA, the CDR3 is TGTGCCAGCAGGATGGGACAGGGGGGGAACTCTGAAGCTTTCTTT. The full variable domain, completed using reference TRBV2 and TRBJ1-1, is EPEVTQTPSHQVTQMGQEVILRCVPISNHLYFYWYRQILGQKVEFLVSFYNNEISEKSEIFDDQFSVERPDGSNFTLKIRSTKLEDSAMYFCASRMGQGGNSEAFFGQGTRLTVV.

This clonotype was found many times. The V and J genes are TRBV3-1 and TRBJ1-5; 9 bases agree with TRBD1. Trimming at V came to 3 bases and at J to 5 bases, leaving 2 bases not matched to a gene. The germline gives CDR1 LGHDT, CDR2 YNNKEL (reference sequence). This CDR3 is 14 amino acids long. The CDR3 DNA is TGTGCCAGCAGCCATGGGACAGGGCATCAGCCCCAGCATTTT. This translates into CASSHGTGHQPQHF.

This clonotype was seen only a few times. The V and J genes are TRBV20-1 and TRBJ1-3; 8 bases match TRBD1. V shed 3 bases and J 2 bases; nucleotides not matched to a gene: 3. This CDR3 spans 14 amino acids. The V gene's germline CDR1 is DFQATT and CDR2 SNEGSKA (reference sequence). The CDR3 DNA is TGCAGTGCTAGGCAACAGGGGGCTGGAAACACCATATATTTT. Protein: CSARQQGAGNTIYF.

This clonotype was counted many times. V gene TRBV5-1 combines with J gene TRBJ2-7; no firm D call. This CDR3 is 14 amino acids long. V dropped 0 bases and J dropped 2 bases, with 9 bases sitting between them. Germline V gene lookup returns CDR1 SGHRS and CDR2 YFSETQ. CDR3 protein: CASSLGPETYEQYV. The CDR3 DNA is TGCGCCAGCAGCTTGGGGCCAGAGACCTACGAGCAGTACGTC.

This clonotype was detected only a few times. The CDR3 protein is CASSPGSMVQETQYF. The CDR3 DNA sequence: TGCGCCAGCAGCCCGGGGTCTATGGTCCAAGAGACCCAGTACTTC. V usage is TRBV4-3 and J usage is TRBJ2-5; weak D call: TRBD2 (5 bases). The germline gives CDR1 LGHNA, CDR2 YSLEER. V lost 4 bases and J lost 1, with 13 bases in between. The CDR3 runs 15 residues.

This clonotype occurred a few times. This chain uses TRBV4-3 with TRBJ1-1, with D perhaps matching TRBD1 (5 bases). Germline-derived CDR1 and CDR2 are LGHNA and YSLEER. V lost 0 bases, J lost 6 bases, and 5 bases lay in between. The CDR3 covers 12 residues. CDR3 sequence (DNA): TGCGCCAGCAGCCAAGAGGGGGCTGAAGCTTTCTTT. As protein: CASSQEGAEAFF.

The chain joins TRBV6-6 to TRBJ1-5; the D gene is possibly TRBD1 (5 bases). With 7 bases removed from V and 0 bases from J, the gap between germline ends came to 7 bases. CDR1 and CDR2 (germline): MNHNY, SVGAGI (reference sequence). This CDR3 comprises 13 residues. The CDR3 is CASKGFSNQPQHF. CDR3 nucleotide sequence: TGTGCCAGCAAGGGGTTTAGCAATCAGCCCCAGCATTTT.

Only a few counts were recorded for this clonotype. The genes are TRBV5-1 and TRBJ2-5, with a weak D call TRBD1 (5 bases). Per the germline V gene, CDR1 is SGHRS and CDR2 is YFSETQ. This CDR3 is 14 amino acids long. Between the trimmed V and J ends, which lost 0 bases and 0 bases, there was a span of 6 bases. This CDR3 reads CASSLVDNQETQYF. The CDR3 DNA sequence: TGCGCCAGCAGCTTGGTGGACAACCAAGAGACCCAGTACTTC.

The sample holds many counts of this clonotype. This chain joins TRBV5-6 and TRBJ2-1; 10 nucleotides line up with TRBD2. Germline values: CDR1 SGHDT, CDR2 YYEEEE. V trimming: 2 bases; J trimming: 4 bases; junction bases outside the gene matches: 3. This CDR3 is built from 15 residues. For the CDR3, the DNA is TGTGCCAGCAGCTTCCCTAGCGGGGGTTACAATGAGCAGTTCTTC. It encodes CASSFPSGGYNEQFF.

This clonotype showed up many times. This chain connects TRBV5-1 to TRBJ2-3; a possible D gene is TRBD1 (6 bases). The V gene lost 5 bases and the J gene lost 2 bases, with 12 bases spanning the gap. The CDR3 totals 14 residues. CDR1 is SGHRS and CDR2 is YFSETQ in the germline V gene. CDR3 sequence (DNA): TGCGCCAGCAGAACAGGGAGAGACACAGATACGCAGTATTTT. Translated: CASRTGRDTDTQYF.

To note about this clonotype: Compared with germline, one end of the junction differs, possibly owing to a read error. The rearrangement links TRBV7-8 to TRBJ1-3; the D gene is possibly TRBD1 (5 bases). Per germline, CDR1 SGHVS and CDR2 FQNEAQ. This CDR3 comprises 16 residues. This chain's CDR3 is CAGSRHPGDAGNTIYF. Written as DNA, the CDR3 is TGTGCCGGCAGCCGTCATCCGGGGGATGCTGGAAACACCATATATTTT.

The chain couples TRBV11-1 to TRBJ2-1; D gene ambiguous. Germline CDR1 reads SGHAT; CDR2 reads FQDESV (reference sequence). The CDR3 has 13 amino acids. Trimming removed 0 bases at V and 8 bases at J, with 8 bases between. The CDR3 DNA follows: TGTGCCAGCAGCTTAGCGTCTAGGGATGAGCAGTTCTTC. Protein product: CASSLASRDEQFF. Based on the CDR3 plus reference TRBV11-1 and TRBJ2-1, the full variable domain is EAEVAQSPRYKITEKSQAVAFWCDPISGHATLYWYRQILGQGPELLVQFQDESVVDDSQLPKDRFSAERLKGVDSTLKIQPAELGDSAMYLCASSLASRDEQFFGPGTRLTVL.

The chain employs TRBV15 and TRBJ2-1, with TRBD1 matching over 7 bases. J lost 0 bases, V lost 1 base, and 3 bases had no gene match. Germline CDR1 LNHNV, CDR2 YYDKDF (reference sequence). The CDR3 is 16 amino acids. The CDR3 sequence: CATSRARDSSYNEQFF. The CDR3, as DNA: TGTGCCACCAGCAGAGCCCGGGACAGCTCCTACAATGAGCAGTTCTTC.

This clonotype was counted a few times. This sequence joins TRBV7-2 and TRBJ1-5; D is unclear. V was trimmed by 8 bases and J by 6 bases, leaving 14 bases between them. CDR1 is SGHTA, CDR2 FQGNSA, per germline. The CDR3 runs to 13 residues. Here the CDR3 reads CASSEVRGQPQHF. CDR3 DNA sequence: TGTGCCAGCTCGGAGGTTAGAGGTCAGCCCCAGCATTTT.

This clonotype has just a few counts. The chain's CDR3 is CSVATPPGRTNYGYTF. The CDR3 DNA reads TGCAGCGTCGCTACTCCCCCAGGCCGCACCAACTATGGCTACACCTTC. The chain combines TRBV29-1 with TRBJ1-2; no clear D gene. Germline V gives CDR1 SQVTM, CDR2 ANQGSEA. V lost 6 bases, J lost 2 bases, and 22 bases lay in between. The CDR3 sequence is 16 residues long.

Comments on this clonotype: One junction end does not reproduce the germline sequence, and a read error may be involved. The chain combines TRBV7-9 with TRBJ1-2; 8 nucleotides align to TRBD1. The CDR3 extends over 13 amino acids. CDR1 SEHNR and CDR2 FQNEAQ come from the germline V gene (reference sequence). CDR3 sequence: CASSLWGQARGHF. CDR3 DNA sequence: TGTGCCAGCAGCTTATGGGGACAGGCCAGGGGCCACTTC.

The sample holds many counts of this clonotype. The rearrangement joins TRBV3-1 to TRBJ2-5; D possibly corresponds to TRBD2 (5 bases). The CDR3 consists of 12 residues. Germline CDR1 is LGHDT and CDR2 is YNNKEL (reference sequence). The V end was cut by 4 bases, the J end by 5 bases, with 8 bases between. CDR3 coding DNA: TGTGCCAGCAGCCCTCGGAGGGAGACCCAGTACTTC. Protein product: CASSPRRETQYF.

In its sample, this clonotype was seen many times. The gene calls are TRBV20-1 and TRBJ1-2; TRBD1 aligns across 9 bases. CDR3 length: 14 residues. Germline lookup yields CDR1 DFQATT and CDR2 SNEGSKA (reference sequence). The junction had 7 bases not matched to a gene; V was cut back by 0 bases and J by 8 bases. The CDR3 DNA sequence: TGCAGTGCTAGAGATTCAGGGACAGGGAGAGGCTACACCTTC. This translates into CSARDSGTGRGYTF.

This clonotype was seen a few times. V usage is TRBV5-6 and J usage is TRBJ1-6, with D possibly matching TRBD1 (5 bases). From germline, CDR1 is SGHDT and CDR2 YYEEEE. Trimming shortened V by 2 bases and J by 13 bases, and 16 bases separated the two germline ends. The CDR3 contains 14 residues. CDR3: CASSLAGPWTPLHF. The CDR3 region has the DNA TGTGCCAGCAGCTTAGCGGGGCCCTGGACCCCCCTCCACTTT.

This clonotype was counted a few times. This chain uses TRBV4-3 with TRBJ1-4; D is ambiguous. Germline CDR1 and CDR2: LGHNA and YSLEER. Trimming took 2 bases from V and 3 from J, leaving 31 bases between them. This CDR3 has 22 amino acids. Written as DNA, the CDR3 is TGCGCCAGCAGCCAATTTCTGGGTTTTCCTGGTTCCCACCGTCAATCTAATGAAAAACTGTTTTTT. Translating it yields CASSQFLGFPGSHRQSNEKLFF.

J is TRBJ2-1 and V is TRBV30, with 10 bases lining up with TRBD2. The trim removed 7 bases at V and 7 bases at J, leaving 16 bases unmatched. Germline V gene lookup returns CDR1 GTSNPN and CDR2 SVGIG (reference sequence). The CDR3 totals 16 residues. The CDR3 reads CASAPPTSGVLNEQFF. The CDR3 DNA is TGTGCCTCCGCTCCTCCCACTAGCGGGGTGTTGAATGAGCAGTTCTTC.

This sequence joins TRBV5-1 and TRBJ2-3; D possibly uses TRBD1 or TRBD2 (6 bases each). The CDR3 loop spans 15 amino acids. The V gene's germline CDR1 is SGHRS and CDR2 YFSETQ. Trimming took 4 bases from V and 5 from J, leaving 17 bases between them. CDR3 amino acids: CASSDGVGGRDTQYF. The CDR3 region has the DNA TGCGCCAGCAGCGACGGTGTTGGGGGGCGAGATACGCAGTATTTT.

V gene TRBV3-1 combines with J gene TRBJ2-7; D might be TRBD1 (6 bases). Germline V gene sequence: CDR1 LGHDT, CDR2 YNNKEL (reference sequence). The CDR3 contains 14 residues. The V gene lost 4 bases and the J gene lost 2 bases, with 12 bases spanning the gap. The CDR3: CASSPGVDTYEQYF. The CDR3 DNA reads as TGTGCCAGCAGCCCAGGGGTGGATACCTACGAGCAGTACTTC.

The chain has TRBV4-3 and TRBJ2-3; no definite D call. In germline, CDR1 is LGHNA, CDR2 YSLEER. The CDR3 spans 13 residues. V lost 4 bases and J 6 bases, leaving 11 bases between the germline ends. The CDR3 here is CASSRDDWDTQYF. DNA for the CDR3: TGCGCCAGCAGCCGCGACGACTGGGATACGCAGTATTTT.

The V gene is TRBV7-2, the J gene TRBJ1-6, with D possibly matching TRBD1 (5 bases). CDR1 is SGHTA and CDR2 is FQGNSA in the germline V gene. V was shortened by 3 bases and J by 5 bases, with 11 bases between the two germline ends. The length of the CDR3 is 15 residues. CDR3 DNA: TGTGCCAGCAGCTTGCGGGGGTCCAATAATTCACCCCTCCACTTT. This encodes CASSLRGSNNSPLHF.

In its sample, this clonotype was seen a few times. The chain recombines TRBV12-3 or TRBV12-4 with TRBJ2-7; D is unclear. CDR3 length equals 14 residues. Trimming cost V 3 bases and J 1 base, with 10 bases left between them. The CDR3 coding sequence is TGTGCCAGCAGTTTGAATGGCTTTTCCTACGAGCAGTACGTC. Translating gives CASSLNGFSYEQYV.

This clonotype was recorded a few times. The chain has TRBV7-9 and TRBJ2-7, with D perhaps matching TRBD1 or TRBD2 (6 bases each). This CDR3 region has 11 residues. V gave up 11 bases and J gave up 3 bases, with 11 bases separating them. The germline V gene has CDR1 SEHNR and CDR2 FQNEAQ (reference sequence). CDR3 bases: TGTGCCGTGGGGGGCGGCTACGAGCAGTACGTC. This translates into CAVGGGYEQYV.